Below, 24 T cell receptor beta chains from the same sample are listed, as sequenced in a study of blood T cell repertoires in COVID-19. TCRdb keeps only in-frame clones here, not all; method: immunoSEQ multiplex PCR. The sample shows under 50,000 clones, 87% of them seen only once. Specimen: peripheral blood. Receptors originate from a human donor in a cohort sampled during active COVID-19.

The CDR3 DNA reads as TGTGCCAGCAGCGCTAGCGGCTCCTACAATGAGCAGTTCTTC. Translating gives CASSASGSYNEQFF. The chain has TRBV7-3 and TRBJ2-1; 7 bases are a match to TRBD2. Losses at the gene ends were 5 bases for V and 0 bases for J; bases not matched to a gene: 1. CDR3 length equals 14 residues. From germline, CDR1 is SGHTA and CDR2 FQGTGA.

The rearrangement joins TRBV4-2 to TRBJ2-1, with 7 bases that match TRBD2. Germline CDR1 reads LGHNA; CDR2 reads YNFKEQ. CDR3 length: 17 residues. Losses at the gene ends were 2 bases for V and 0 bases for J; bases not matched to a gene: 7. DNA of the CDR3: TGTGCCAGCAGCCAAAGGGGAGGGCGGAGCTCCTACAATGAGCAGTTCTTC. As protein: CASSQRGGRSSYNEQFF.

This clone was observed a single time. The V and J genes are TRBV11-2 and TRBJ2-3, with TRBD2 matching 8 bases. The V gene's germline CDR1 is SGHAT and CDR2 FQNNGV. V lost 0 bases and J lost 2; bases outside the gene matches: 10. This CDR3 is built from 18 residues. The CDR3 reads CASSLDRGLAAHTDTQYF. The DNA of the CDR3 is TGTGCCAGCAGCTTAGATAGAGGACTAGCAGCACACACAGATACGCAGTATTTT.

The rearrangement joins TRBV2 to TRBJ2-1; D uncertain. There are 12 residues in the CDR3. The ends were cut back, 2 bases at V and 6 bases at J, with 5 bases in the middle. CDR1 is SNHLY, CDR2 FYNNEI, per germline. The CDR3 region is CASSERSNEQFF. CDR3 DNA: TGTGCCAGCAGTGAACGTAGCAATGAGCAGTTCTTC.

This clone counts as medium-sized. V gene TRBV11-3 combines with J gene TRBJ2-1; 10 nucleotides align to TRBD2. With V trimmed by 2 bases and J by 11 bases, 12 bases remained unmatched. Germline CDR1 reads SGHNT; CDR2 reads YENEEA. This CDR3 region has 16 residues. DNA of the CDR3: TGTGCCAGCAGCTTAAGGGCTAGCGGGAGTATAGAACAGCAGTTCTTC. As protein: CASSLRASGSIEQQFF.

The J gene is TRBJ2-3, the V gene TRBV28; no clear D gene. This CDR3 contains 15 residues. Germline lookup yields CDR1 MDHEN and CDR2 SYDVKM. Trimming took off 3 bases at V and 1 base at J, with 11 bases between the two ends. The CDR3 is CASSFGRGGTDTQYF. DNA of the CDR3: TGTGCCAGCAGTTTTGGTCGAGGCGGCACAGATACGCAGTATTTT. Full variable domain (missing parts from reference TRBV28 and TRBJ2-3): DVKVTQSSRYLVKRTGEKVFLECVQDMDHENMFWYRQDPGLGLRLIYFSYDVKMKEKGDIPEGYSVSREKKERFSLILESASTNQTSMYLCASSFGRGGTDTQYFGPGTRLTVL.

V usage is TRBV9 and J usage is TRBJ2-1, with D uncertain. Between the trimmed V and J ends, which lost 2 bases and 5 bases, there was a span of 11 bases. Per the germline V gene, CDR1 is SGDLS and CDR2 is YYNGEE. The length of the CDR3 is 14 residues. The CDR3 here is CASSVNPENNEQFF. CDR3 in DNA: TGTGCCAGCAGCGTCAACCCGGAGAACAATGAGCAGTTCTTC.

The genes are TRBV2 and TRBJ1-1; weak D call: TRBD1 (5 bases). The CDR3 spans 14 residues. The germline V gene encodes CDR1 SNHLY and CDR2 FYNNEI. V gave up 4 bases and J gave up 6 bases, with 15 bases separating them. In DNA, the CDR3 is TGTGCCAGCAGTGTCTCAGGGTGGACCGCTGAAGCTTTCTTT. Its translation is CASSVSGWTAEAFF. The variable domain in full, completed from reference TRBV2 and TRBJ1-1, reads EPEVTQTPSHQVTQMGQEVILRCVPISNHLYFYWYRQILGQKVEFLVSFYNNEISEKSEIFDDQFSVERPDGSNFTLKIRSTKLEDSAMYFCASSVSGWTAEAFFGQGTRLTVV.

The gene calls are TRBV5-1 and TRBJ1-2; TRBD1 might be the D (5 bases). Germline assignment: CDR1 SGHRS and CDR2 YFSETQ. The CDR3 is 15 residues long. Trimming shortened V by 0 bases and J by 4 bases, and 13 bases separated the two germline ends. CDR3 DNA: TGCGCCAGCAGCTTGGACGGGGGACTAAGCTATGGCTACACCTTC. Its translation is CASSLDGGLSYGYTF. The variable domain in full, with the rest retrieved from reference TRBV5-1 and TRBJ1-2, is KAGVTQTPRYLIKTRGQQVTLSCSPISGHRSVSWYQQTPGQGLQFLFEYFSETQRNKGNFPGRFSGRQFSNSRSEMNVSTLELGDSALYLCASSLDGGLSYGYTFGSGTRLTVV.

This clone was observed once. The chain is built from TRBV20-1 and TRBJ2-1, with TRBD1 as a possible D gene (5 bases). CDR3 length equals 11 residues. V was shortened by 4 bases and J by 8 bases, with 9 bases between the two germline ends. Germline lookup yields CDR1 DFQATT and CDR2 SNEGSKA (reference sequence). The CDR3 sequence is CSATGFDEQFF. The CDR3 DNA reads as TGCAGTGCTACAGGGTTCGATGAGCAGTTCTTC.

The chain employs TRBV18 and TRBJ2-2, with TRBD1 identical over 7 bases. V lost 5 bases, J lost 3 bases, and 6 bases stayed unmatched. Germline CDR1 reads KGHSH; CDR2 reads LQKENI. The CDR3 has 15 residues. CDR3 sequence: CASSVAGTDTGELFF. CDR3 coding DNA: TGTGCCAGCTCAGTGGCCGGGACAGACACCGGGGAGCTGTTTTTT.

There are a few counts of this clone. The V call is TRBV12-5, the J call TRBJ2-7; TRBD2 aligns across 7 bases. From germline, CDR1 is LGHNT and CDR2 FRNRAP. J gave up 5 bases and V 3 bases, and 1 base lay outside the gene matches. The CDR3 runs 12 residues. CDR3 loop: CASGFGTNEQYF. The CDR3 DNA sequence: TGTGCTAGTGGTTTCGGGACTAACGAGCAGTACTTC.

The chain employs TRBV9 and TRBJ2-2; 7 nucleotides line up with TRBD1. Trimming cost V 3 bases and J 5 bases; bases outside gene matches: 13. CDR1 is SGDLS and CDR2 is YYNGEE in the germline V gene. The CDR3 consists of 17 residues. The CDR3 nucleotides are TGTGCCAGCAGCGCGAGGGACAGTTCAATTGGTACCGGGGAGCTGTTTTTT. Its translation: CASSARDSSIGTGELFF. Supplemented by reference TRBV9 and TRBJ2-2, the full variable domain reads DSGVTQTPKHLITATGQRVTLRCSPRSGDLSVYWYQQSLDQGLQFLIQYYNGEERAKGNILERFSAQQFPDLHSELNLSSLELGDSALYFCASSARDSSIGTGELFFGEGSRLTVL.

The chain is built from TRBV9 and TRBJ1-3; the match to TRBD1 covers 7 bases. This CDR3 has 15 residues. Germline lookup yields CDR1 SGDLS and CDR2 YYNGEE. The junction had 4 bases not matched to a gene; V was cut back by 2 bases and J by 2 bases. The CDR3 DNA reads as TGTGCCAGCAGCGTGGGGGACAGCCCTGGAAACACCATATATTTT. Its protein is CASSVGDSPGNTIYF.

A single count supports this clone. The V gene is TRBV4-2, the J gene TRBJ2-1; TRBD1 might be the D (6 bases). V dropped 2 bases and J dropped 1 base, with 18 bases sitting between them. The CDR3 contains 18 residues. Per germline, CDR1 LGHNA and CDR2 YNFKEQ. The chain's CDR3 is CASSQKGVTGPSYNEQFF. CDR3 coding DNA: TGTGCCAGCAGCCAAAAGGGGGTGACCGGGCCGTCCTACAATGAGCAGTTCTTC.

The rearrangement joins TRBV5-4 to TRBJ2-1; TRBD2 agrees at 7 bases. The V and J ends lost 1 base and 7 bases, in that order; junction bases with no gene match: 23. Germline V lookup: CDR1 SGHNT, CDR2 YYREEE (reference sequence). CDR3 size: 20 residues. Written as DNA, the CDR3 is TGTGCCAGCAGCTTGACGCGGGAGTGGGATAATATTGGGTGGATAAATGAGCAGTTCTTC. It codes for CASSLTREWDNIGWINEQFF.

V gene TRBV11-2 combines with J gene TRBJ1-2, with TRBD1 identical over 8 bases. Germline trimming cut 6 bases from V and 5 bases from J; bases unmatched to any gene: 5. The CDR3 runs to 13 residues. The germline gives CDR1 SGHAT, CDR2 FQNNGV. The CDR3 reads CASRGQGGYGYTF. The CDR3 DNA reads TGTGCCAGCAGAGGACAGGGCGGTTATGGCTACACCTTC.

The chain recombines TRBV7-9 with TRBJ2-1; 12 nucleotides line up with TRBD2. Germline CDR1 and CDR2: SEHNR and FQNEAQ (reference sequence). The V segment lost 5 bases and the J segment 2 bases; nucleotides outside the gene matches: 13. CDR3 length equals 19 residues. The CDR3 reads CASSLPMGLAGGPYNEQFF. In DNA form, the CDR3 reads TGTGCCAGCAGCCTACCTATGGGGCTAGCGGGGGGGCCCTACAATGAGCAGTTCTTC.

The chain links TRBV2 to TRBJ2-1; TRBD2 aligns across 15 bases. The V gene's germline CDR1 is SNHLY and CDR2 FYNNEI. The CDR3 is 16 residues long. With 7 bases clipped from V and 8 bases from J, the junction kept 9 bases outside the gene matches. Here the CDR3 DNA reads TGTGCCAGCACCGCCGGACTAGCGGGGGGGTATTATGAGCAGTTCTTC. Its translation is CASTAGLAGGYYEQFF.

The V and J genes are TRBV20-1 and TRBJ1-2; TRBD1 might be the D (5 bases). Germline V gene data show CDR1 as DFQATT and CDR2 as SNEGSKA (reference sequence). The CDR3 sequence is 11 residues long. V lost 6 bases to trimming and J lost 3 bases, with 8 bases between them. CDR3 sequence reads: CSAGDYYGYTF. CDR3 DNA: TGCAGTGCCGGGGACTACTATGGCTACACCTTC.

The chain uses TRBV4-1 and TRBJ2-7; TRBD2 might be the D (6 bases). This CDR3 comprises 14 residues. V was pared by 4 bases and J by 3 bases, with 13 bases between. Germline V gene data show CDR1 as MGHRA and CDR2 as YSYEKL. In DNA, the CDR3 is TGCGCCAGCAGCCCCGTAGCGGAGATCTACGAGCAGTACTTC. This translates into CASSPVAEIYEQYF.

The chain couples TRBV2 to TRBJ2-1; 8 bases map to TRBD1. V shed 6 bases, J shed 1 base, and the junction held 5 bases outside the gene matches. CDR1 is SNHLY, CDR2 FYNNEI, per germline. The length of the CDR3 is 15 residues. The CDR3 nucleotides read TGTGCCAGCAGCGAGGGACAGGCTTCCTACAATGAGCAGTTCTTC. Protein product: CASSEGQASYNEQFF.

The chain carries TRBV15 and TRBJ2-3; 7 bases line up with TRBD1. CDR3 length: 16 amino acids. The V and J ends lost 3 bases and 0 bases, in that order; junction bases with no gene match: 6. Germline V CDR1 and CDR2: LNHNV, YYDKDF (reference sequence). CDR3 sequence reads: CATSRGQLASTDTQYF. For the CDR3, the DNA is TGTGCCACCAGCAGGGGACAGCTTGCTAGCACAGATACGCAGTATTTT.

This chain connects TRBV7-8 to TRBJ2-1; D gene ambiguous. The CDR3 has 15 amino acids. From germline, CDR1 is SGHVS and CDR2 FQNEAQ. Trimming removed 1 base at V and 0 bases at J, with 7 bases between. CDR3 sequence: CASSLVPRSYNEQFF. CDR3 bases: TGTGCCAGCAGCTTAGTTCCGCGCTCCTACAATGAGCAGTTCTTC.